This paragraph reports one T cell receptor beta chain. Its antigen remains unknown. These data originate in a study of cytomegalovirus exposure and HLA in healthy donors. At the level of the study: The same platform as the roughly 700 first-cohort repertoires was used for the 95 to 150 validation repertoires, a later analysis reported.

Study conclusions and caveats: The study designated about 180 TCR beta chains cytomegalovirus-associated. Confirmation in vitro established that a few CMV-associated chains were specific for CMV antigens. Subsequent analysis found a tendency for first-cohort TCR clusters to co-occur within the 110 or so validation repertoires.

Profiling relied on immunoSEQ multiplex PCR, and the TCRdb table lists in-frame clones only, not all of them. Found here are some 130,000 clones, 70% to 85% of them singletons; the top ten hold less than 35%. The CDR3 consists of 13 residues. V dropped 4 bases and J dropped 7 bases, with 11 bases sitting between them. Germline-derived CDR1 and CDR2 are LNHDA and SQIVND (reference sequence). The chain joins TRBV19 to TRBJ1-5; no reliable D call. The TCR originated in a young man in good health and CMV-seropositive. Sequencing input: PBMCs. CDR3 amino acids: CASSNDMNQPQHF. The CDR3, as DNA: TGTGCCAGTAGTAATGACATGAACCAGCCCCAGCATTTT.